This T cell receptor (beta chain) is from a study of somatic mutations in cytotoxic T cells in rheumatoid arthritis. Overall study findings and caveats: Statistically, CD8+ T-cell clonality was not significantly distinct between individuals with rheumatoid arthritis and age-matched healthy controls.

To note about this clone: The antigen remains undetermined.

Trimming cost V 3 bases and J 4 bases, with 7 bases left between them. Germline V gene lookup returns CDR1 MNHEY and CDR2 SMNVEV (reference sequence). The CDR3 runs to 13 residues. In the authors' workflow: Patient-derived CD8+ clones with a size above 1% showed rare matches to published virus-specific TCRB sequences. Sequenced by immunoSEQ multiplex PCR; TCRdb stores in-frame clones only, minus some. The DNA was the basis for D and trimming; V, J and clone size are from that table. The repertoire consists of approximately 15,000 clones, with around 70% occurring once and the leading ten covering roughly 10%.

The receptor was derived from an adult with rheumatoid arthritis. The chain couples TRBV27 to TRBJ1-5; maybe TRBD1 (5 bases). Sequenced: CD8+ T cells sorted from blood. The CDR3 DNA sequence: TGTGCCAGCAGTTTGAAGGGGAATCAGCCCCAGCATTTT. Translation gives CASSLKGNQPQHF.